This T cell receptor (beta chain) was identified in a study of shared clonotypes between healthy human individuals. About this clone: Its antigen remains unknown.

V lost 8 bases and J lost 5, with 7 bases in between. CDR1 and CDR2 (germline): LNHDA, SQIVND (reference sequence). This CDR3 comprises 12 residues. Generated by immunoSEQ multiplex PCR, the TCRdb table keeps only in-frame clones and is missing some. The sample yields under 750,000 clones, roughly 72% seen once. General study results and limits: Only blood underwent sampling, and tissue repertoires likely differ.

Healthy HIV-negative adults without recent acute infections or vaccinations served as donors. There were only Caucasian adults among the donors, and all lived in Nashville, Tennessee. This TCR derives from a woman in her twenties or thirties in good health. The chain carries TRBV19 and TRBJ1-6, with D maybe TRBD1 (6 bases). The specimen was memory CD4+ T cells sorted from blood. Noted subset: CD45RA-negative fraction. The DNA for the CDR3 is TGTGCCAGTCAGGGGAATAATTCACCCCTCCACTTT. Amino acids: CASQGNNSPLHF.